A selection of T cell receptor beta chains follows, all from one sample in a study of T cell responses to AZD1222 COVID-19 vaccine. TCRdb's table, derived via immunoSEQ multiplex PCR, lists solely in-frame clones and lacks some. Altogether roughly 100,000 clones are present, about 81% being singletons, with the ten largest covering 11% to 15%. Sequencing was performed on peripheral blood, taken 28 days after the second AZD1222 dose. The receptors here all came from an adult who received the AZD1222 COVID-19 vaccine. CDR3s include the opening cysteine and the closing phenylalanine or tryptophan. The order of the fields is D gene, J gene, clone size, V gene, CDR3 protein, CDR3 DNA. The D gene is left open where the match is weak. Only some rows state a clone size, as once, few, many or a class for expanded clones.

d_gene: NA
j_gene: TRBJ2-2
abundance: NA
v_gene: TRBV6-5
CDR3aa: CASSWQGYATGELFF
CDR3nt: TGTGCCAGCAGTTGGCAGGGTTACGCCACCGGGGAGCTGTTTTTT

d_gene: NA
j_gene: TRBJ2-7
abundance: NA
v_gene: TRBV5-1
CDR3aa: CASSLANREPYEQYF
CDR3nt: TGCGCCAGCAGCTTGGCGAACAGGGAACCCTACGAGCAGTACTTC

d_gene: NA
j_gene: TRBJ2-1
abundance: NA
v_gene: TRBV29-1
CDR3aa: CSVRPSGGGEQFF
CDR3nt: TGCAGCGTGAGGCCTTCTGGGGGTGGTGAGCAGTTCTTC

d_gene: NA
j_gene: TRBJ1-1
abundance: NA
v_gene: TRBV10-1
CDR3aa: CASSESSVRNEAFF
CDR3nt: TGCGCCAGCAGTGAGTCCTCGGTGAGGAATGAAGCTTTCTTT

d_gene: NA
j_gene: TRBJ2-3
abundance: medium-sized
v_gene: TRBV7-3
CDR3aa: CASSRDGDTDTQYF
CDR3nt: TGTGCCAGCAGCCGAGATGGGGACACAGATACGCAGTATTTT

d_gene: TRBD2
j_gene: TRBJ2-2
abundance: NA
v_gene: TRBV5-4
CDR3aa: CASSQGLAKSGELFF
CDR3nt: TGTGCCAGCAGCCAGGGACTAGCGAAATCCGGGGAGCTGTTTTTT

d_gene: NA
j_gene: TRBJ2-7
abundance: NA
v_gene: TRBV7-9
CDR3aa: CASRGSGPFHEQYF
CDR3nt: TGTGCCAGCCGGGGGAGCGGGCCATTCCACGAGCAGTACTTC

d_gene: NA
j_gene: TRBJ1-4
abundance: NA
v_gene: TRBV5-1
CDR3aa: CASSLAGTINEKLFF
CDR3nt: TGCGCCAGCAGCTTGGCCGGGACAATTAATGAAAAACTGTTTTTT

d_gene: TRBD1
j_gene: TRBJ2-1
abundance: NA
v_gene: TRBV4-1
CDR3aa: CASSQAPDRVGDEQFF
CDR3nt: TGCGCCAGCAGCCAAGCACCCGACAGGGTTGGGGATGAGCAGTTCTTC

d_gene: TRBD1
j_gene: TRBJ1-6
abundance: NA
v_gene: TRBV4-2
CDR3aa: CASSLTGGQHNSPLHF
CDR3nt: TGTGCCAGCAGCCTTACAGGGGGCCAACATAATTCACCCCTCCACTTT

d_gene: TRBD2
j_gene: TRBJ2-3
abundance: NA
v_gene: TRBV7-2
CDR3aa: CASSLRLAGGTSTDTQYF
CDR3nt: TGTGCCAGCAGCTTACGACTAGCGGGGGGCACTAGCACAGATACGCAGTATTTT

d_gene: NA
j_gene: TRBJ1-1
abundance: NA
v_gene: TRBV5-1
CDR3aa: CASSLNVRGGGTEAFF
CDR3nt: TGCGCCAGCAGTCTTAATGTCCGGGGCGGAGGTACTGAAGCTTTCTTT

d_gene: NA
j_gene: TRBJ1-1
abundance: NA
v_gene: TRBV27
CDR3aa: CASSLRGSHTEAFF
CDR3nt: TGTGCCAGCAGTTTAAGGGGTTCACACACTGAAGCTTTCTTT

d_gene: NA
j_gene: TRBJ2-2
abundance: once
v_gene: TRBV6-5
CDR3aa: CASSYGQPNTGELFF
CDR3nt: TGTGCCAGCAGTTACGGACAGCCGAACACCGGGGAGCTGTTTTTT

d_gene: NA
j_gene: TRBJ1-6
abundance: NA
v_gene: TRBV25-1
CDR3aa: CASVRSGYNSPLHF
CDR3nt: TGTGCCAGCGTTCGCTCAGGGTATAATTCACCCCTCCACTTT

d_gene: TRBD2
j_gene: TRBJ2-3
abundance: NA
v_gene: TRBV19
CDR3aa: CASSPTSGHTDTQYF
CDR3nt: TGTGCCAGTAGTCCAACTAGCGGGCACACAGATACGCAGTATTTT

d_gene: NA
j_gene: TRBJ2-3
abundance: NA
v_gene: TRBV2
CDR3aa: CASSEMGGGAADTQYF
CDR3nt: TGTGCCAGCAGTGAAATGGGGGGCGGGGCGGCAGATACGCAGTATTTT

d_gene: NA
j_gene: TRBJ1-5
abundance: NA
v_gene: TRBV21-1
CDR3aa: CASSKDGADHSNQPQHF
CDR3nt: TGTGCCAGCAGCAAAGATGGGGCAGACCATAGCAATCAGCCCCAGCATTTT

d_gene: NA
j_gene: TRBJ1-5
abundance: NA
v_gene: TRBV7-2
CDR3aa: CASSPSPSSNQPQHF
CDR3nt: TGTGCCAGCAGCCCTAGTCCCAGTAGCAATCAGCCCCAGCATTTT

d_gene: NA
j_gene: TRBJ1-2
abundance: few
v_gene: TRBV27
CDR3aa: CASSSPPGKSYGYTF
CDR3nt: TGTGCCAGCAGTTCCCCCCCAGGTAAGAGCTATGGCTACACCTTC

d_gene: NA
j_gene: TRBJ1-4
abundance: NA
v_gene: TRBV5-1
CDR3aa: CASSRGSVNEKLFF
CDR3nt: TGCGCCAGCAGCCGAGGGTCAGTAAATGAAAAACTGTTTTTT

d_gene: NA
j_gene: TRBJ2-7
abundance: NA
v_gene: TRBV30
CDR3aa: CAWSEDNYEQYF
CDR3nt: TGTGCCTGGAGTGAGGACAATTACGAGCAGTACTTC

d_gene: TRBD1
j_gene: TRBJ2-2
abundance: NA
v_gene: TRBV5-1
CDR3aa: CASKITGGVAGELFF
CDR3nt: TGCGCCAGCAAAATAACAGGGGGCGTTGCCGGGGAGCTGTTTTTT

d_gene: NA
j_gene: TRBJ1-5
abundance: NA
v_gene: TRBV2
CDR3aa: CASRRSREGNQPQHF
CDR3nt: TGTGCCAGCAGACGGTCGAGAGAAGGCAATCAGCCCCAGCATTTT

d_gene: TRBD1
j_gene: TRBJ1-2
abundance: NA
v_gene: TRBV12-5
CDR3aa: CASGYPVTGVYGYTF
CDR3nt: TGTGCTAGTGGGTACCCCGTGACAGGGGTATATGGCTACACCTTC

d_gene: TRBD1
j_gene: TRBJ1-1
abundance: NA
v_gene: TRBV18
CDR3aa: CASSPGQGGITEAFF
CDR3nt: TGTGCCAGCTCACCGGGACAGGGAGGGATTACTGAAGCTTTCTTT

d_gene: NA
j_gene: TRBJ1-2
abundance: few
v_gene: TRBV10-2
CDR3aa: CASRGGLGIANYGYTF
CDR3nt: TGCGCCAGCAGAGGGGGGTTGGGAATAGCTAACTATGGCTACACCTTC

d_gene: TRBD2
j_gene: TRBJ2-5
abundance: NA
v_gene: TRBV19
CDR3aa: CASKASGSKETQYF
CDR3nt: TGTGCCAGTAAAGCTAGCGGCTCCAAAGAGACCCAGTACTTC

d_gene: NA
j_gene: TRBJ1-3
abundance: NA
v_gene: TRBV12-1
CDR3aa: CASSFRTDSGNTIYF
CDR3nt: TGTGCCAGCAGCTTCCGGACAGACTCTGGAAACACCATATATTTT

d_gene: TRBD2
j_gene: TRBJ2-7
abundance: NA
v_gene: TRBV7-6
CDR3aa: CASSLVPATHLGLAVEAGQYF
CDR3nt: TGTGCCAGCAGCTTAGTTCCGGCTACCCACCTAGGACTAGCGGTTGAAGCTGGGCAGTACTTC

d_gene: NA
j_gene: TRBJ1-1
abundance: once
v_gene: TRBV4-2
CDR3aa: CASSQVGRGAEAFF
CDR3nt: TGTGCCAGCAGCCAAGTGGGCAGGGGCGCTGAAGCTTTCTTT

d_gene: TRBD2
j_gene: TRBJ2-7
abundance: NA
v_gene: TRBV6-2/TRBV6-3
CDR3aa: CASSAWGLAGGQQYF
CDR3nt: TGTGCCAGCAGTGCCTGGGGACTAGCGGGAGGGCAGCAGTACTTC

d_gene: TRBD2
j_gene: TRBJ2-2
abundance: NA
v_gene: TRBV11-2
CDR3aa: CASSISGRSTGELFF
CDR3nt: TGTGCCAGCAGCATTAGCGGGAGAAGTACCGGGGAGCTGTTTTTT

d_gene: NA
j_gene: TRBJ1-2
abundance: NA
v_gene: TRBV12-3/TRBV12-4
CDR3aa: CASTLTERGGYTF
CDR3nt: TGTGCCAGCACCCTGACGGAGAGGGGTGGCTACACCTTC

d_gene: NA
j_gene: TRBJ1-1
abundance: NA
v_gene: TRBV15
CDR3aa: CATSTLGQAFF
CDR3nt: TGTGCCACCAGCACGCTGGGACAAGCTTTCTTT

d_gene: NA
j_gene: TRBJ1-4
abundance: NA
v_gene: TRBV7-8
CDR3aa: CASSRGGRRDEKLFF
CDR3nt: TGTGCCAGCAGCCGAGGAGGCAGGCGGGATGAAAAACTGTTTTTT

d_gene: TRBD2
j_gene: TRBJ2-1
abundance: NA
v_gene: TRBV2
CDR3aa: CASSWTSGRADEQFF
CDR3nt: TGTGCCAGCAGTTGGACTAGCGGGAGGGCCGATGAGCAGTTCTTC

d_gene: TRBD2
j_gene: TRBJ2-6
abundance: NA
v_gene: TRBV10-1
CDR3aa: CASSGTNPGLAAASGSPGANVLTF
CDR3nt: TGCGCCAGCAGTGGGACCAATCCGGGACTCGCGGCGGCTAGCGGGAGTCCTGGGGCCAACGTCCTGACTTTC

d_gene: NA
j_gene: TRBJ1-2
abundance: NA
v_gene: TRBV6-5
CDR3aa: CASSSGWDGYTF
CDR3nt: TGTGCCAGCAGTTCAGGGTGGGATGGCTACACCTTC

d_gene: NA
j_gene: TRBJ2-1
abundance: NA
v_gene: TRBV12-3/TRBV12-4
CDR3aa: CASTPGNEQFF
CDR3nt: TGTGCCAGCACTCCCGGGAATGAGCAGTTCTTC

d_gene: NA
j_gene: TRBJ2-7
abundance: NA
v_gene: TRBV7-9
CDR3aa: CASSFQGGEQYF
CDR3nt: TGTGCCAGCAGCTTCCAGGGAGGCGAGCAGTACTTC

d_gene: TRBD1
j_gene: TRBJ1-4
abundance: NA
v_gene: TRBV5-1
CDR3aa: CASSLVAGGVGTNEKLFF
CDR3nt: TGCGCCAGCAGCTTGGTGGCAGGGGGCGTCGGAACTAATGAAAAACTGTTTTTT

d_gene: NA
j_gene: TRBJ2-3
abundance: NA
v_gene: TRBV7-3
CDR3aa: CASSLGQSGASTDTQYF
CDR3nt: TGTGCCAGCAGCTTGGGCCAAAGCGGAGCAAGCACAGATACGCAGTATTTT

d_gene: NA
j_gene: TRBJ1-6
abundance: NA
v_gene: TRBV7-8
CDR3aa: CASSLAVGNSPLHF
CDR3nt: TGTGCCAGCAGCTTAGCGGTAGGGAACTCACCCCTCCACTTT

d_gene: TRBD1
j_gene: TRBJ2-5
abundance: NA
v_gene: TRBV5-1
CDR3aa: CASSSGTASETQYF
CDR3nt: TGCGCCAGCAGCTCTGGGACAGCCAGCGAGACCCAGTACTTC